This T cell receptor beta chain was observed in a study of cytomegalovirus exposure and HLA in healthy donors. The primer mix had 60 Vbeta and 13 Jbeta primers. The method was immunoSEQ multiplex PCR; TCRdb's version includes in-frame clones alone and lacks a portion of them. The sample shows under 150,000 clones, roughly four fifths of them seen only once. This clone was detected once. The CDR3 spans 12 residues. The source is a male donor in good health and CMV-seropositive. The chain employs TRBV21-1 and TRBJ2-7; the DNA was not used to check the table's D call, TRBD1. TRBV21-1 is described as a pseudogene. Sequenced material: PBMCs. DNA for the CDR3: TGTGCCAGCAGCAGGACAGTTTACGAGCAGTACTTC. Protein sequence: CASSRTVYEQYF.